The table lists the clone carrying this T cell receptor (beta chain) with a few counts. Trimming left V 3 bases short and J 2 bases short, with 2 bases between. CDR3 length: 13 amino acids. Germline-derived CDR1 and CDR2 are MNHNS and SASEGT. The sample originates from a study of metastatic and nonmetastatic thyroid tumors. The wider study: The study looked at repertoires side by side in blood and in tumor or nodule tissue from malignant and benign thyroid patients.

Under the authors' procedure: Researchers built a distant-metastasis classifier for papillary thyroid cancer that drew on CDR3 differences across clinicopathological groups. TCRdb reanalyzed the PCR reads with MiXCR. These V and J calls are TCRdb output, not the study's own analysis. The profile shows roughly 40,000 clones, 16% of them singletons. Each patient went into thyroid surgery without having received any treatment. The source is a female donor with papillary thyroid cancer or a benign thyroid nodule (not recorded which). Some clones in this sample may be carry-over from other donors' samples. Source material: blood. The chain carries TRBV6-1 and TRBJ1-6; D uncertain. The CDR3 region is CASSEAYNSPLHF. Written as DNA, the CDR3 is TGTGCCAGCAGTGAGGCCTATAATTCACCCCTCCACTTT.